This TCR beta chain was sequenced in a study of vaccination effects on CD4 cells after COVID-19. Study-wide findings and caveats: Vaccine- and infection-induced clones showed marked clonal contraction late following vaccination.

The CDR3 is 14 amino acids. Germline V CDR1 and CDR2: MGHRA, YSYEKL. V dropped 3 bases and J dropped 4; count of bases not matched to a gene: 3. Method: immunoSEQ multiplex PCR; TCRdb's copy keeps in-frame clones and lacks some. The repertoire holds some 68,000 clones, with about 65% as singletons. Before any sequencing was done, the ViraFEST assay used viral peptide pools to expand antigen-specific CD4+ T cells. Following culture for approximately ten days, CD4+ T cells were isolated. Absence of prior SARS-CoV-2 infection characterized the vaccine recipients, who showed negative nucleocapsid antibodies. Cultures used over 1.5 million PBMC per well, 9 to 10 IU/ml IL-2 and around 9.5 ug/ml peptides. A half-medium replacement with IL-2 medium was carried out on days 3 and 7. Concerning this clone itself: The target antigen is unknown.

The chain uses TRBV4-1 and TRBJ1-1, with TRBD1 identical over 9 bases. This specimen consisted of CD4+ T cells from PBMCs cultured with HCoV-OC43 spike peptides, obtained before COVID-19 vaccination. Subset defined: HCoV-OC43 spike overlapping peptide pool stimulation. This sequence was found in a human donor who received a COVID-19 vaccine. CDR3 in amino acids: CASSQGQGFTEAFF. In DNA form, the CDR3 reads TGCGCCAGCAGCCAGGGACAGGGATTCACTGAAGCTTTCTTT.